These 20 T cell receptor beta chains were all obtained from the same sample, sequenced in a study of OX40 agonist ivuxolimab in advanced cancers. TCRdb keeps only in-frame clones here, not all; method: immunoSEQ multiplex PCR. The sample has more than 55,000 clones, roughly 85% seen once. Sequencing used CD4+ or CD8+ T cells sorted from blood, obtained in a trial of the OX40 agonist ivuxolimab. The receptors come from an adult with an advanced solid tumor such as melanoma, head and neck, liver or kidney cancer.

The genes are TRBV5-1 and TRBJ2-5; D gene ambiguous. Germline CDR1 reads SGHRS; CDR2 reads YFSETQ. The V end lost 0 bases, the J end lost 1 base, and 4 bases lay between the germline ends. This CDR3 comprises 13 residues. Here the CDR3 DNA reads TGCGCCAGCAGCTTGGGGGCCCAAGAGACCCAGTACTTC. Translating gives CASSLGAQETQYF.

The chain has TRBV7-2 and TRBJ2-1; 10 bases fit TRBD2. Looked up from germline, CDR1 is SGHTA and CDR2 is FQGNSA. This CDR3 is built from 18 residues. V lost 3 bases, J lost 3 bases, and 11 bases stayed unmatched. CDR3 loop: CASSFLAGALSSYNEQFF. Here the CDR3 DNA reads TGTGCCAGCAGCTTCCTAGCGGGAGCCCTCAGTAGCTACAATGAGCAGTTCTTC. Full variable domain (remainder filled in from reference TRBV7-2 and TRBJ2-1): GAGVSQSPSNKVTEKGKDVELRCDPISGHTALYWYRQSLGQGLEFLIYFQGNSAPDKSGLPSDRFSAERTGGSVSTLTIQRTQQEDSAVYLCASSFLAGALSSYNEQFFGPGTRLTVL.

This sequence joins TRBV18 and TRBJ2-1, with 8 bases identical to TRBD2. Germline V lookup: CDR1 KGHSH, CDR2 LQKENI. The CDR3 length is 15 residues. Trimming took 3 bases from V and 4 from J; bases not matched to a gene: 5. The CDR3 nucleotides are TGTGCCAGCTCACCTAGCGGGACCGTTTACAATGAGCAGTTCTTC. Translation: CASSPSGTVYNEQFF.

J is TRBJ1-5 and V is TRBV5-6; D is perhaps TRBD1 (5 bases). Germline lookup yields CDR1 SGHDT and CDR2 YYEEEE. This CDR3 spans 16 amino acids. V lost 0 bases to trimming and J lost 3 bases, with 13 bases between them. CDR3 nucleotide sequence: TGTGCCAGCAGCTTGGGTGGGGCAGGGATCAATCAGCCCCAGCATTTT. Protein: CASSLGGAGINQPQHF.

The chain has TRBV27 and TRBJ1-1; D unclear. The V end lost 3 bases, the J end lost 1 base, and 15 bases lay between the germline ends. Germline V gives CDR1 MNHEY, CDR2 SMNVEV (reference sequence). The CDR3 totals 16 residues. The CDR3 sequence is CASSLNPDRQNTEAFF. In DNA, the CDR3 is TGTGCCAGCAGTTTGAATCCTGACCGACAGAACACTGAAGCTTTCTTT.

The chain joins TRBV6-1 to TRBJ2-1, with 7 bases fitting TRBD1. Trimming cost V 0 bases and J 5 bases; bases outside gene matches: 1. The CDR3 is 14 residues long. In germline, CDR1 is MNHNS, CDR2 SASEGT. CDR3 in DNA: TGTGCCAGCAGTGAAGCAGGGGGCCACAATGAGCAGTTCTTC. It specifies CASSEAGGHNEQFF.

CDR3 region: CASSLAAGGNTIYF. For the CDR3, the DNA is TGTGCCAGCAGCTTAGCGGCAGGGGGAAACACCATATATTTT. The genes are TRBV7-2 and TRBJ1-3; D might be TRBD1 (5 bases). V was clipped by 0 bases and J by 4 bases, with 7 bases between them. The CDR3 consists of 14 residues. Germline V lookup: CDR1 SGHTA, CDR2 FQGNSA.

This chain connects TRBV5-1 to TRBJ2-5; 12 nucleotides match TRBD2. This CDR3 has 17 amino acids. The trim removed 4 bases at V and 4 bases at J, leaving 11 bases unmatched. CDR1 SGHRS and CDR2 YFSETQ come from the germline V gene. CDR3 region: CASSRAATSGSTETQYF. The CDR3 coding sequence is TGCGCCAGCAGCCGGGCCGCGACTAGCGGGAGTACAGAGACCCAGTACTTC.

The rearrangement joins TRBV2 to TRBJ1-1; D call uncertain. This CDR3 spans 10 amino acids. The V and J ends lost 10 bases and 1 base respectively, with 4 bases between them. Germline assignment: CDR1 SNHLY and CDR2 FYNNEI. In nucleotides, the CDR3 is TGTGCCACTTGGAACACTGAAGCTTTCTTT. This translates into CATWNTEAFF.

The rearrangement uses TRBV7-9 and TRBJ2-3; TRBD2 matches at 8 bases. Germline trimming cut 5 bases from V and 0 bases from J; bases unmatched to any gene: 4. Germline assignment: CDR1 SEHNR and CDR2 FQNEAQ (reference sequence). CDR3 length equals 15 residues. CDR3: CASSRGGPSTDTQYF. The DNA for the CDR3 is TGTGCCAGCAGCCGGGGGGGCCCTAGCACAGATACGCAGTATTTT.

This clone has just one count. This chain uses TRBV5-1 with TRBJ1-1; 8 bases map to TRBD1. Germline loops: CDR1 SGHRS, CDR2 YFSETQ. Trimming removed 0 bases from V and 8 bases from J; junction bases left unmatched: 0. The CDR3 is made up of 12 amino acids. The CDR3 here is CASSLGDREAFF. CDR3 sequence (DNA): TGCGCCAGCAGCTTGGGGGACAGGGAAGCTTTCTTT.

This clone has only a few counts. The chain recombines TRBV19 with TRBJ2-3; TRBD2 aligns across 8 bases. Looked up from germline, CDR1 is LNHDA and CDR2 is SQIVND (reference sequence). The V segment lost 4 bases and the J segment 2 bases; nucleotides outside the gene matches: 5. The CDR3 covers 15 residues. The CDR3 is CASSSSGDLTDTQYF. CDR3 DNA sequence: TGTGCCAGTAGTAGTAGCGGGGACCTCACAGATACGCAGTATTTT. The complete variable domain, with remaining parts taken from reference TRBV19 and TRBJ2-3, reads DGGITQSPKYLFRKEGQNVTLSCEQNLNHDAMYWYRQDPGQGLRLIYYSQIVNDFQKGDIAEGYSVSREKKESFPLTVTSAQKNPTAFYLCASSSSGDLTDTQYFGPGTRLTVL.

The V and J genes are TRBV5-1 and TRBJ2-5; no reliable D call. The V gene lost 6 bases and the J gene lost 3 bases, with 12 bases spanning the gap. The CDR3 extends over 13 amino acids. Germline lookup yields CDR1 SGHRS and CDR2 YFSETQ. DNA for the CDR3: TGCGCCAGCACAATAAACAGCGAAGAGACCCAGTACTTC. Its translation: CASTINSEETQYF.

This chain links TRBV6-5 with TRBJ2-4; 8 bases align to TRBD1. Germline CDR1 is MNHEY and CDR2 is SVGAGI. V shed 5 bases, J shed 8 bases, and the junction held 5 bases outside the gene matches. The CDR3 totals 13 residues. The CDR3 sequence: CASSGQGRDIQYF. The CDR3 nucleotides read TGTGCCAGCAGTGGACAGGGTAGGGACATTCAGTACTTC.

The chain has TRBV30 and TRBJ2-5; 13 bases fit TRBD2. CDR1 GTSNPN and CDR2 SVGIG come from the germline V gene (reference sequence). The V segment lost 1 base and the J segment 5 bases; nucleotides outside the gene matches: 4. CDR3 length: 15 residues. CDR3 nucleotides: TGTGCCTGGAGTGGAGGACTAGCGGGAGAGGAGACCCAGTACTTC. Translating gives CAWSGGLAGEETQYF.

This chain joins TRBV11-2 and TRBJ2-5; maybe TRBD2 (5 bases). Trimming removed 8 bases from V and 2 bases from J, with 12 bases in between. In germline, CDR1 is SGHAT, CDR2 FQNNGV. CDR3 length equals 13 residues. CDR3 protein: CASSRSGQETQYF. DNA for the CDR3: TGTGCCAGCTCGCGGAGCGGTCAAGAGACCCAGTACTTC.

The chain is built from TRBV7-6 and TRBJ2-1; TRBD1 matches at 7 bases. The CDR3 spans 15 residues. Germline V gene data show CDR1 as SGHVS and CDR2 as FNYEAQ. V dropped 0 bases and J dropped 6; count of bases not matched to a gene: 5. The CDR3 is CASSLAGQAVNEQFF. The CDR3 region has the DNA TGTGCCAGCAGCTTAGCCGGACAGGCCGTCAATGAGCAGTTCTTC.

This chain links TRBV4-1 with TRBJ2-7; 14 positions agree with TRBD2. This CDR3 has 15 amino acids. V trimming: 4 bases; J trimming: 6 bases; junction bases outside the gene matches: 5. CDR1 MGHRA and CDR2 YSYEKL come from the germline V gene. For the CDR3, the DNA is TGCGCCAGCAGCCCCGGACTAGCGGGAGGTTTCGAGCAGTACTTC. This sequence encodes CASSPGLAGGFEQYF.

CDR3 nucleotide sequence: TGTGCCAGCAGTGATGCGGTCCAGAGAGGCTATGGCTACACCTTC. Translation: CASSDAVQRGYGYTF. The J gene is TRBJ1-2, the V gene TRBV6-1; no clear D. The CDR3 is made up of 15 amino acids. Germline-derived CDR1 and CDR2 are MNHNS and SASEGT. Trimming removed 3 bases from V and 4 bases from J, with 15 bases in between.

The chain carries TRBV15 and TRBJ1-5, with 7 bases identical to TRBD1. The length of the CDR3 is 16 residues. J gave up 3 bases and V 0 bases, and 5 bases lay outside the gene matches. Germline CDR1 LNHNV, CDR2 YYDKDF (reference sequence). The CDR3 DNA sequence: TGTGCCACCAGCAGAGATGGACAGGCGACCAATCAGCCCCAGCATTTT. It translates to CATSRDGQATNQPQHF.